A single sample is the source of the 16 T cell receptor beta chains below, sequenced in a study of cytomegalovirus exposure and HLA in healthy donors. Amplification used 60 Vbeta primers and 13 Jbeta primers. Sequencing used immunoSEQ multiplex PCR; TCRdb keeps in-frame clones, though not all of them. Among 140,000 to 150,000 clones, 73% were seen once, and the ten largest hold 1.6%. The sequenced material came from PBMCs. The receptors here all came from a young woman in good health and CMV-seronegative.

The V call is TRBV7-9, the J call TRBJ1-5; TRBD1 agrees at 8 bases. Trimming cost V 3 bases and J 0 bases; bases outside gene matches: 4. Germline values: CDR1 SEHNR, CDR2 FQNEAQ (reference sequence). The CDR3 has 16 residues. This chain's CDR3 is CASSLGQAYSNQPQHF. In DNA form, the CDR3 reads TGTGCCAGCAGCTTGGGACAGGCCTATAGCAATCAGCCCCAGCATTTT.

The chain has TRBV9 and TRBJ1-1; 8 bases fit TRBD1. Germline CDR1 and CDR2: SGDLS and YYNGEE. V was clipped by 2 bases and J by 7 bases; unmatched bases: 4. The CDR3 extends over 13 amino acids. The CDR3: CASSVGTGFEAFF. The CDR3 nucleotides are TGTGCCAGCAGCGTTGGGACAGGATTTGAAGCTTTCTTT.

Details on this clone: One end of the junction fails to match germline, which may point to a read error. This rearrangement joins TRBV7-7 to TRBJ2-6, with D perhaps TRBD1 or TRBD2 (7 bases each). Germline-derived CDR1 and CDR2 are SSHAT and FNYEAQ (reference sequence). The CDR3 spans 17 residues. The CDR3 loop reads CASSLGRGRSGANVLTF. CDR3 nucleotides: TGTGCTAGCAGCTTAGGGAGGGGGCGGTCCGGGGCCAACGTCCTGACTTTC.

A few counts support this clone. This rearrangement joins TRBV6-6 to TRBJ2-1; 8 bases line up with TRBD1. J lost 9 bases, V lost 0 bases, and 10 bases had no gene match. This CDR3 has 16 residues. Germline loops: CDR1 MNHNY, CDR2 SVGAGI (reference sequence). This CDR3 reads CASSYSRGQGGSEQFF. The CDR3 bases are TGTGCCAGCAGTTACTCCCGCGGACAGGGAGGTAGTGAGCAGTTCTTC.

V usage is TRBV11-3 and J usage is TRBJ1-2; no clear D gene. Trimming stripped 6 bases from V and 4 bases from J, with 15 bases between. Per germline, CDR1 SGHNT and CDR2 YENEEA. The CDR3 extends over 14 amino acids. Written as DNA, the CDR3 is TGTGCCAGCAGTCTCGGTCAGGAATCCTATGGCTACACCTTC. It specifies CASSLGQESYGYTF.

J is TRBJ2-3 and V is TRBV4-1; 11 positions match TRBD2. J lost 2 bases, V lost 1 base, and 2 bases had no gene match. Germline CDR1 MGHRA, CDR2 YSYEKL. There are 16 residues in the CDR3. CDR3 DNA: TGCGCCAGCAGCCAAGGACTAGCGGGGAACACAGATACGCAGTATTTT. This translates into CASSQGLAGNTDTQYF.

This sequence joins TRBV6-6 and TRBJ2-3, with 7 bases that match TRBD1. CDR1 is MNHNY, CDR2 SVGAGI, per germline (reference sequence). CDR3 length: 16 residues. The V segment lost 8 bases and the J segment 4 bases; nucleotides outside the gene matches: 15. The CDR3 here is CASGYGGQSVPDTQYF. The CDR3 DNA reads TGTGCCAGCGGATATGGGGGACAGTCTGTCCCAGATACGCAGTATTTT.

The chain is built from TRBV10-3 and TRBJ1-3; 8 bases map to TRBD1. Germline trimming cut 2 bases from V and 2 bases from J; bases unmatched to any gene: 8. CDR1 and CDR2 from the germline V gene are ENHRY and SYGVKD. The CDR3 extends over 17 amino acids. CDR3 protein: CAISETGDRKPGNTIYF. CDR3 in DNA: TGTGCCATCAGTGAGACCGGGGACAGGAAACCTGGAAACACCATATATTTT.

This clone has a handful of counts. The CDR3 region has the DNA TGCGCCAGCAGCCCTTTATCTGGAAACACCATATATTTT. This gives the protein CASSPLSGNTIYF. The chain has TRBV5-1 and TRBJ1-3; D not resolved. Per germline, CDR1 SGHRS and CDR2 YFSETQ. Trimming took 4 bases from V and 1 from J, leaving 6 bases between them. CDR3 length equals 13 residues. Supplemented by reference TRBV5-1 and TRBJ1-3, the full variable domain reads KAGVTQTPRYLIKTRGQQVTLSCSPISGHRSVSWYQQTPGQGLQFLFEYFSETQRNKGNFPGRFSGRQFSNSRSEMNVSTLELGDSALYLCASSPLSGNTIYFGEGSWLTVV.

The chain has TRBV7-8 and TRBJ1-2; 8 positions match TRBD1. The CDR3 runs 13 residues. The germline V gene has CDR1 SGHVS and CDR2 FQNEAQ. J lost 3 bases, V lost 4 bases, and 1 base had no gene match. CDR3 nucleotides: TGTGCCAGCAGCTCGGACAGGGACTATGGCTACACCTTC. It encodes CASSSDRDYGYTF.

The chain's CDR3 is CASSGLADYNEQFF. The CDR3 DNA reads as TGTGCCAGTAGTGGACTAGCGGACTACAATGAGCAGTTCTTC. The genes are TRBV19 and TRBJ2-1, with 10 bases aligning to TRBD2. CDR3 length: 14 residues. J was trimmed by 3 bases and V by 5 bases; bases with no gene match: 1. Germline lookup yields CDR1 LNHDA and CDR2 SQIVND (reference sequence). Variable domain in full (rest from reference TRBV19 and TRBJ2-1): DGGITQSPKYLFRKEGQNVTLSCEQNLNHDAMYWYRQDPGQGLRLIYYSQIVNDFQKGDIAEGYSVSREKKESFPLTVTSAQKNPTAFYLCASSGLADYNEQFFGPGTRLTVL.

The chain has TRBV5-1 and TRBJ2-1; 8 bases agree with TRBD2. Germline V CDR1 and CDR2: SGHRS, YFSETQ. Germline trimming cut 4 bases from V and 4 bases from J; bases unmatched to any gene: 10. This CDR3 spans 16 amino acids. CDR3 in amino acids: CASSAGGAGGYNEQFF. Here the CDR3 DNA reads TGCGCCAGCAGCGCCGGTGGGGCGGGGGGTTACAATGAGCAGTTCTTC.

This clone has only a few counts. The same CDR3 also results from other DNA sequences found in this sample. V and J are TRBV19 and TRBJ1-3, with no clear D. V lost 7 bases and J 0 bases, leaving 10 bases between the germline ends. The CDR3 has 14 amino acids. CDR1 is LNHDA and CDR2 is SQIVND in the germline V gene (reference sequence). Here the CDR3 DNA reads TGTGCCAGTATGCCACTTACCTCTGGAAACACCATATATTTT. This codes for CASMPLTSGNTIYF.

The rearrangement uses TRBV6-1 and TRBJ1-1; tentative D call: TRBD1 (5 bases). This CDR3 has 14 residues. The germline V and J ends were trimmed by 3 bases and 2 bases, with 10 bases remaining between them. Germline CDR1 is MNHNS and CDR2 is SASEGT. CDR3 nucleotide sequence: TGTGCCAGCAGTGAGCGGGGGGTCAACACTGAAGCTTTCTTT. It codes for CASSERGVNTEAFF.

V gene TRBV7-2 combines with J gene TRBJ2-1; 12 positions agree with TRBD2. The V gene end was trimmed by 5 bases and the J gene end by 3 bases; junction bases not matched to a gene: 2. CDR1 and CDR2 from the germline V gene are SGHTA and FQGNSA. The CDR3 has 15 residues. The CDR3 sequence: CASSILAGGYNEQFF. The CDR3 region has the DNA TGTGCCAGCAGCATACTAGCGGGGGGCTACAATGAGCAGTTCTTC.

The V and J genes are TRBV7-9 and TRBJ2-7, with D hard to call. CDR3 length: 13 amino acids. Germline CDR1 and CDR2: SEHNR and FQNEAQ (reference sequence). The CDR3 region is CSSSLAFGYEQYV. Here the CDR3 DNA reads TGTTCCAGCAGCTTAGCTTTCGGGTACGAGCAGTACGTC.